The rows below give T cell receptor beta chains drawn from one sample of a study of blood T cells in healthy people across ages. TCRdb called the 5' RACE reads again in MiXCR, with one record for every CDR3 protein. In the table there are hundreds of thousands of distinct CDR3 sequences, more than 45% of which are singletons. The material sequenced was blood. The receptors derive from a woman of 80 years or more in good health. Each CDR3 is given with its conserved first and last residue. The D gene is left open where the match is weak. Clone size is given for some rows only: seen once, a few or many times, or a class if the clone is expanded.

j_gene | d_gene | abundance | v_gene | CDR3aa | CDR3nt
TRBJ2-5 | TRBD2 | few | TRBV5-1 | CASSLIGTRQETQYF | TGCGCCAGCAGCTTGATAGGGACTAGGCAAGAGACCCAGTACTTC
TRBJ2-2 | NA | NA | TRBV21-1 | CASSKAGLAGGTGELFF | TGTGCCAGCAGCAAAGCGGGCCTAGCGGGGGGCACCGGGGAGCTGTTTTTT
TRBJ2-5 | NA | NA | TRBV28 | CASSSRVSETQYF | TGTGCCAGCAGTTCCAGGGTTTCAGAGACCCAGTACTTC
TRBJ2-7 | TRBD2 | NA | TRBV7-2 | CASSLGGLVVNEQYF | TGTGCCAGCAGCCTGGGAGGACTAGTCGTTAATGAGCAGTACTTC
TRBJ1-6 | NA | NA | TRBV20-1 | CSASEGVYNSPLHF | TGCAGTGCTAGTGAAGGGGTCTATAATTCACCCCTCCACTTT
TRBJ2-7 | TRBD2 | NA | TRBV5-1 | CASSLGLAGESWEQYF | TGCGCCAGCAGCTTGGGGCTAGCGGGAGAATCGTGGGAGCAGTACTTC
TRBJ1-2 | TRBD1 | few | TRBV3-1 | CASSQGGQRNYGYTF | TGTGCCAGCAGCCAAGGGGGACAGAGAAACTATGGCTACACCTTC
TRBJ2-6 | TRBD1 | NA | TRBV2 | CASRGDSFLSGANVLTF | TGTGCCAGCAGGGGGGACAGTTTTCTCTCTGGGGCCAACGTCCTGACTTTC
TRBJ2-1 | TRBD2 | many | TRBV29-1 | CSSLSGTSSYNEQFF | TGCAGCTCCTTATCCGGGACTAGCTCCTACAATGAGCAGTTCTTC
TRBJ1-2 | NA | NA | TRBV14 | CASSSRSGGSGYTF | TGTGCCAGCAGCTCCCGGTCAGGAGGATCTGGCTACACCTTC
TRBJ2-7 | TRBD2 | few | TRBV7-3 | CASSTGLGSYNEQYF | TGTGCCAGCAGTACGGGACTAGGATCCTACAATGAGCAGTACTTC
TRBJ2-1 | NA | many | TRBV5-1 | CASSRQGQTDYNEQFF | TGCGCCAGCAGTCGTCAGGGGCAGACGGACTACAATGAGCAGTTCTTC
TRBJ2-1 | TRBD2 | NA | TRBV20-1 | CSARTAGGVNEQFF | TGCAGTGCTAGGACTGCGGGGGGGGTCAATGAGCAGTTCTTC
TRBJ2-1 | NA | NA | TRBV15 | CATSTPLGNEQFF | TGTGCCACCAGCACCCCCCTGGGCAATGAGCAGTTCTTC
TRBJ2-1 | TRBD1 | many | TRBV5-1 | CASSSQGAYEQFF | TGCGCCAGCAGCTCACAGGGGGCCTATGAGCAGTTCTTC
TRBJ2-2 | NA | few | TRBV2 | CASRGVDTGELFF | TGTGCGAGCCGCGGGGTTGACACCGGGGAGCTGTTTTTT
TRBJ1-1 | NA | few | TRBV19 | CASSIGGTRNTEAFF | TGTGCCAGTAGTATAGGTGGGACAAGGAACACTGAAGCTTTCTTT
TRBJ2-1 | NA | many | TRBV7-3 | CASSSPTGRTYNEQFF | TGTGCCAGCAGCTCTCCAACAGGGAGAACCTACAATGAGCAGTTCTTC
TRBJ2-1 | NA | NA | TRBV12-3/TRBV12-4 | CASSPDGPYRSSYNVQFF | TGTGCCAGCAGTCCCGATGGACCGTATCGTAGCTCCTACAATGTGCAGTTCTTC
TRBJ2-5 | NA | NA | TRBV20-1 | CSANTGLEETQYF | TGCAGTGCTAACACGGGACTGGAAGAGACCCAGTACTTC
TRBJ2-3 | TRBD2 | few | TRBV29-1 | CSVPSGRTDTQYF | TGCAGCGTGCCTAGCGGGCGCACAGATACGCAGTATTTT
TRBJ1-5 | TRBD1 | NA | TRBV2 | CASEILVTGGANQPQHF | TGTGCCAGCGAGATCTTGGTGACAGGGGGCGCGAATCAGCCCCAGCATTTT
TRBJ2-1 | NA | few | TRBV12-3/TRBV12-4 | CASSLSLGHNEQFF | TGTGCCAGCAGTTTAAGCCTGGGCCACAATGAGCAGTTCTTC
TRBJ2-3 | TRBD1 | few | TRBV20-1 | CSARVMGQGTDTQYF | TGCAGTGCTAGAGTAATGGGACAGGGCACAGATACGCAGTATTTT
TRBJ1-5 | NA | many | TRBV27 | CASSLSPAKGQPQHF | TGTGCCAGCAGTTTATCGCCGGCCAAAGGTCAGCCCCAGCATTTT
TRBJ2-5 | NA | NA | TRBV6-1 | CARSPPQSPSGLETQYF | TGTGCCAGAAGTCCCCCGCAGTCACCCTCAGGGCTGGAGACCCAGTACTTC
TRBJ2-1 | NA | NA | TRBV6-2/TRBV6-3 | CASSQFGTSNNEQFF | TGTGCCAGCAGCCAATTCGGGACCTCTAACAATGAGCAGTTCTTC
TRBJ2-3 | TRBD2 | many | TRBV5-8 | CASGLLGAGGTDTQYF | TGTGCCAGCGGTCTCCTGGGAGCGGGGGGCACAGATACGCAGTATTTT
TRBJ2-7 | NA | once | TRBV6-2/TRBV6-3 | CASIGVYEQYF | TGTGCCAGCATTGGTGTATACGAGCAGTACTTC